This T cell receptor (beta chain) was obtained from a study of beta chain features in type 1 diabetes. Study findings and constraints: Patients showed naive, central memory and Treg TCRB repertoires that appeared more similar than those of healthy donors. VDJ junctions in type 1 diabetes patients carried more deletions and fewer insertions. Within each of all four CD4+ subsets, Type 1 diabetes patients had TCRB CDR3s that were moderately but significantly shorter.

The CDR3 runs to 14 residues. The V end lost 0 bases, the J end lost 1 base, and 7 bases lay between the germline ends. Germline V gene sequence: CDR1 SGDLS, CDR2 YYNGEE. Every sorted population was more than 95% pure. Worth noting for this clone: Its antigen is as yet unknown.

Isolated RNA was reverse transcribed in full, so expressed TCRB transcripts were sequenced. Clones were read by immunoSEQ multiplex PCR, and TCRdb kept only the in-frame ones, dropping some. The sample gives roughly 150,000 clones, roughly 59% of which show up once; 0.08% to 0.1% is in the top ten. The sample consisted of naive CD4+ T cells from blood. This chain links TRBV9 with TRBJ2-5; D gene ambiguous. The receptor's source is a man between 25 and 39 years old with type 1 diabetes. The CDR3 loop reads CASSVVRVQETQYF. Written as DNA, the CDR3 is TGTGCCAGCAGCGTAGTTAGAGTCCAAGAGACCCAGTACTTC.